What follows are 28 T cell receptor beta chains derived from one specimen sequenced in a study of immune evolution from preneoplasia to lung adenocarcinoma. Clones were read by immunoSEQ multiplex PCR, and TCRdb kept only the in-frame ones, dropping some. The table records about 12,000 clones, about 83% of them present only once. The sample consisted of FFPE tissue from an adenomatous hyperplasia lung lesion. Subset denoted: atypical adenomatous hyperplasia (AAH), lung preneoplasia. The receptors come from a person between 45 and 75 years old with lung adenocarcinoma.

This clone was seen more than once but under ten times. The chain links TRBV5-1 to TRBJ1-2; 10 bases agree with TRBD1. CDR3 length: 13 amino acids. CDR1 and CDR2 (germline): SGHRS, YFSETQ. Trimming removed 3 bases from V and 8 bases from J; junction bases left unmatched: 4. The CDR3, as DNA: TGCGCCAGCAGCTCGGACAGGGGGGACGGCTACACCTTC. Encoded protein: CASSSDRGDGYTF.

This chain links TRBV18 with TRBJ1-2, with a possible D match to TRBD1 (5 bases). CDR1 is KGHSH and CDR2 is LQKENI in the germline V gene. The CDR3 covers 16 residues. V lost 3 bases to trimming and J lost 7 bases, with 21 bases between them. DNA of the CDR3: TGTGCCAGCTCACCGAAACCGGGACGGGGGATTTCTGGCTACACCTTC. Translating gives CASSPKPGRGISGYTF.

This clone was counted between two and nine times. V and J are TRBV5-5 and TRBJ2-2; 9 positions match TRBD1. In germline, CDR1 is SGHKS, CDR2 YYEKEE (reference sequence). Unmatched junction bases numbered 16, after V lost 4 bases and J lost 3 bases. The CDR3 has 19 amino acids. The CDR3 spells CASSIGRRQGTGHTGELFF. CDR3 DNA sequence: TGTGCCAGCAGCATTGGGCGCCGCCAGGGGACAGGGCACACCGGGGAGCTGTTTTTT. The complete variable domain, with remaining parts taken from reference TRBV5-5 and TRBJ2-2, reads DAGVTQSPTHLIKTRGQQVTLRCSPISGHKSVSWYQQVLGQGPQFIFQYYEKEERGRGNFPDRFSARQFPNYSSELNVNALLLGDSALYLCASSIGRRQGTGHTGELFFGEGSRLTVL.

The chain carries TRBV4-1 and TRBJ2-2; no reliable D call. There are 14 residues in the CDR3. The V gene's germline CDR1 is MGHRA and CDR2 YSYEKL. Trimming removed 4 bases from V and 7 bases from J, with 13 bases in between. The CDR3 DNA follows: TGCGCCAGCAGCCCTTGGAACACGCGCGGGGAGCTGTTTTTT. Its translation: CASSPWNTRGELFF.

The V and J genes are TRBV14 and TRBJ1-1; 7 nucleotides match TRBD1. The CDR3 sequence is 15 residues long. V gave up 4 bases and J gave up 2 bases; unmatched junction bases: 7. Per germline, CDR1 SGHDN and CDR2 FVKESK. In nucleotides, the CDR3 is TGTGCCAGCAGCCCCGGGGGACAGCGAAACACTGAAGCTTTCTTT. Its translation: CASSPGGQRNTEAFF.

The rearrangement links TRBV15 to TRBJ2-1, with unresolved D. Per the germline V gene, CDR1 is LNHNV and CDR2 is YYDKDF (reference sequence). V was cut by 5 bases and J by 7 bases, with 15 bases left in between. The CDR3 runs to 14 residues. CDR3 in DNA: TGTGCCACCAGCCTGGATAAGACTCAGAATGAGCAGTTCTTC. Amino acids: CATSLDKTQNEQFF.

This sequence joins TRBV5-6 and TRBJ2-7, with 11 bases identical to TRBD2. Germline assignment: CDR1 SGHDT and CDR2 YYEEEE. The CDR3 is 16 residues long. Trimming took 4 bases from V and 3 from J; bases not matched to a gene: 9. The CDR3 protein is CASSPPGLAGVYEQYF. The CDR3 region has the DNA TGTGCCAGCAGCCCCCCTGGACTAGCGGGCGTCTACGAGCAGTACTTC. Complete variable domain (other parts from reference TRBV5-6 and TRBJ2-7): DAGVTQSPTHLIKTRGQQVTLRCSPKSGHDTVSWYQQALGQGPQFIFQYYEEEERQRGNFPDRFSGHQFPNYSSELNVNALLLGDSALYLCASSPPGLAGVYEQYFGPGTRLTVT.

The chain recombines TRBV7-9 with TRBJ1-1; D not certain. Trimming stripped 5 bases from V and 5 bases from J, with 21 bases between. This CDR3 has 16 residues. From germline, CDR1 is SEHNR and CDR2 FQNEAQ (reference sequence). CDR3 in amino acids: CASSQNRVHLGTEAFF. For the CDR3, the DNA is TGTGCCAGCAGCCAAAATCGTGTACACTTAGGGACTGAAGCTTTCTTT.

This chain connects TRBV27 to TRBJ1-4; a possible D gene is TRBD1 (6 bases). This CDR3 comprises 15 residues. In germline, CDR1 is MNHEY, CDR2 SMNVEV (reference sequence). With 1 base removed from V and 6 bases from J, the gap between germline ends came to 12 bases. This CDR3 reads CASSLFGQSHEKLFF. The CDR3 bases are TGTGCCAGCAGTTTATTCGGACAGAGTCATGAAAAACTGTTTTTT.

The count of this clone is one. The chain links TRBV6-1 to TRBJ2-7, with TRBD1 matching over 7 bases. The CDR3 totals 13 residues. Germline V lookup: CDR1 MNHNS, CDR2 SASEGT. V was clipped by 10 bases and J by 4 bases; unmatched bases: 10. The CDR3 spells CANARDSYYEQYF. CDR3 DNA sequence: TGTGCCAACGCCCGGGACAGTTATTACGAGCAGTACTTC.

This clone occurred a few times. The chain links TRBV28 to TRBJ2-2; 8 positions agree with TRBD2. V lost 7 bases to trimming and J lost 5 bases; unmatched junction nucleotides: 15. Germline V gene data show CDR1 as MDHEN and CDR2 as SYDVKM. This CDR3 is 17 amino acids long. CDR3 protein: CASTAQAGGSGTGELFF. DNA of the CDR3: TGTGCCAGCACCGCCCAGGCGGGAGGCTCGGGGACCGGGGAGCTGTTTTTT.

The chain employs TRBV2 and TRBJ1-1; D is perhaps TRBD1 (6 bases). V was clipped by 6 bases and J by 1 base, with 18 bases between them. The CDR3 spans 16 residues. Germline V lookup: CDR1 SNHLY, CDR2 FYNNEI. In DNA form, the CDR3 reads TGTGCCAGCAGCGCGGGACACGGGATGGGGAACACTGAAGCTTTCTTT. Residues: CASSAGHGMGNTEAFF.

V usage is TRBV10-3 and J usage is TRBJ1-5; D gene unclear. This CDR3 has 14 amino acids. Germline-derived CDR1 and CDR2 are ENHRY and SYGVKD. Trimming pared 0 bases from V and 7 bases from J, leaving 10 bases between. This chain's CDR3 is CAISESTQRQPQHF. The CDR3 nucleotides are TGTGCCATCAGTGAGTCGACTCAGCGGCAGCCCCAGCATTTT.

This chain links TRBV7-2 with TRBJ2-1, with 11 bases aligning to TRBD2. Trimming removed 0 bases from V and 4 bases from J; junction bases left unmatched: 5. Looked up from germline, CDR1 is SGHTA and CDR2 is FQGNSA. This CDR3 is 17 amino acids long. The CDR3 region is CASSLAVGLAGYNEQFF. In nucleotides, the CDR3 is TGTGCCAGCAGCTTAGCTGTCGGACTAGCGGGTTACAATGAGCAGTTCTTC.

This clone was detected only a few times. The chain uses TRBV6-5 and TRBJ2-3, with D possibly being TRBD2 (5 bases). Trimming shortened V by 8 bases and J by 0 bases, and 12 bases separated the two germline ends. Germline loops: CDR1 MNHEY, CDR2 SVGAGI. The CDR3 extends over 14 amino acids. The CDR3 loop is CASGRAGSTDTQYF. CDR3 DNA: TGTGCCAGCGGAAGGGCGGGCAGCACAGATACGCAGTATTTT.

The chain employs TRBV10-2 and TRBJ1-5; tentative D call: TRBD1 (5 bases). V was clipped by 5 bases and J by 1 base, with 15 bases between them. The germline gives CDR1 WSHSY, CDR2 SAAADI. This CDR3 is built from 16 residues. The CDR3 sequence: CASSYKFRDSNQPQHF. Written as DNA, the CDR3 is TGCGCCAGCAGTTACAAATTCCGGGACAGCAATCAGCCCCAGCATTTT.

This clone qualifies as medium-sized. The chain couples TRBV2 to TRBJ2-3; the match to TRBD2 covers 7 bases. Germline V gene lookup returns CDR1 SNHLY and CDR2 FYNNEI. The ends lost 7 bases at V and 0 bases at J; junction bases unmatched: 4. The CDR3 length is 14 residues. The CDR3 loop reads CASNRDYSTDTQYF. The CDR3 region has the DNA TGTGCCAGCAACCGGGACTATAGCACAGATACGCAGTATTTT.

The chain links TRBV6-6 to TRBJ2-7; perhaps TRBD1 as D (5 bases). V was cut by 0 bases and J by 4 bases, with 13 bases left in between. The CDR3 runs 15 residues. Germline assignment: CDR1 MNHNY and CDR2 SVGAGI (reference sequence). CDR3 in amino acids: CASSYSGQGGYEQYF. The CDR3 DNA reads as TGTGCCAGCAGTTACTCGGGGCAGGGTGGGTACGAGCAGTACTTC.

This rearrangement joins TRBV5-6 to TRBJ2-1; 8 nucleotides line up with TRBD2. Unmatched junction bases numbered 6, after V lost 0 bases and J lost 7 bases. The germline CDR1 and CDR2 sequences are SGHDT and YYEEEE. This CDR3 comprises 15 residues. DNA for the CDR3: TGTGCCAGCAGCTTGGCCTACGGGAGGGGGAATGAGCAGTTCTTC. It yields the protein CASSLAYGRGNEQFF.

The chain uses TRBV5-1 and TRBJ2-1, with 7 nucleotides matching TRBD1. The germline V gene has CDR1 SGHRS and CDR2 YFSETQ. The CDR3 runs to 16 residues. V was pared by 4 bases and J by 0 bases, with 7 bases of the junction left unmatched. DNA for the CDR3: TGCGCCAGCAGCCGACCGGGACAGAGCTCCTACAATGAGCAGTTCTTC. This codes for CASSRPGQSSYNEQFF.

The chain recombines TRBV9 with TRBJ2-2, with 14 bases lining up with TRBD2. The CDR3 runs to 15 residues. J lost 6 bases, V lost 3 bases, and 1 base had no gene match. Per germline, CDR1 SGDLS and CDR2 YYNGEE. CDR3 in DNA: TGTGCCAGCAGCGGGGGACTAGCGGGAGCCGGGGAGCTGTTTTTT. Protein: CASSGGLAGAGELFF.

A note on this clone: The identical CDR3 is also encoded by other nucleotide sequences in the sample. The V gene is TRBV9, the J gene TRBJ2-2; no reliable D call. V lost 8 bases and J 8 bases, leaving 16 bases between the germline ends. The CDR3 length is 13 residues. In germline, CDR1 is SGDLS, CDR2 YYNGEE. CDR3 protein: CASSYSLRGELFF. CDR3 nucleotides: TGTGCCAGTAGCTACTCCCTTAGGGGGGAGCTGTTTTTT.

DNA for the CDR3: TGTGCCAGCAGCTTCACCCCTTCGTTCCGCACTGAAGCTTTCTTT. Translation gives CASSFTPSFRTEAFF. The chain combines TRBV11-3 with TRBJ1-1; D call uncertain. Germline V lookup: CDR1 SGHNT, CDR2 YENEEA. Trimming took 3 bases from V and 4 from J, leaving 15 bases between them. This CDR3 has 15 amino acids.

The CDR3 region is CASSSGIYGYTF. DNA for the CDR3: TGTGCCAGCAGCTCAGGGATCTATGGCTACACCTTC. V gene TRBV11-3 combines with J gene TRBJ1-2; TRBD1 is a possible D gene (5 bases). The V end was cut by 4 bases, the J end by 4 bases, with 7 bases between. The CDR3 length is 12 residues. CDR1 SGHNT and CDR2 YENEEA come from the germline V gene.

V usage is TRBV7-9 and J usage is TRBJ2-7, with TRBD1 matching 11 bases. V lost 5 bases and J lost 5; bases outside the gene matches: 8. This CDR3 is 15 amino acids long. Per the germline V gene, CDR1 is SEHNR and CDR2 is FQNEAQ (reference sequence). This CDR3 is CASSLTGQGGHEQYF. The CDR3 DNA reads TGTGCCAGCAGCCTCACGGGACAGGGGGGCCACGAGCAGTACTTC.

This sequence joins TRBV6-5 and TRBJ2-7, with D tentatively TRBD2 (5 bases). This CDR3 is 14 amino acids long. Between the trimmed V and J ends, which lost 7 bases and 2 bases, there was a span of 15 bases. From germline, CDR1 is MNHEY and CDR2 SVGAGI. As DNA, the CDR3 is TGTGCCAGCACTTCGGTGACGGGAACCTACGAGCAGTACTTC. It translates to CASTSVTGTYEQYF.

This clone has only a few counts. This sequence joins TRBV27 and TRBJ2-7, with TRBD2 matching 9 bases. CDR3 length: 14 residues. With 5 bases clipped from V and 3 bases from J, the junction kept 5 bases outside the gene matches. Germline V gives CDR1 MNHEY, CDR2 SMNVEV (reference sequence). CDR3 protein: CASSPRTSDYEQYF. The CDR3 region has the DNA TGTGCCAGCAGTCCACGGACTAGCGACTACGAGCAGTACTTC.

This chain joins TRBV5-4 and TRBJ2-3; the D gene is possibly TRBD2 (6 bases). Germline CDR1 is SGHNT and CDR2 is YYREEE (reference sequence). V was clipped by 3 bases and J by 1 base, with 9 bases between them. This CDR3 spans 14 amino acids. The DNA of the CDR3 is TGTGCCAGCAGCTCCGCTAGCGGCACAGATACGCAGTATTTT. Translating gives CASSSASGTDTQYF.